The clone carrying this T cell receptor (beta chain) was counted ten times or more. The sample is drawn from a study of Graves' ophthalmopathy and Graves' hyperthyroidism. CDR1 is MNHEY, CDR2 SVGEGT, per germline. With V trimmed by 4 bases and J by 0 bases, 8 bases remained unmatched. The CDR3 has 16 residues. The study amplified TCR beta CDR3 regions using RNA transcripts. First-round RT-PCR with HTBI primers preceded a second-round multiplex PCR. TCRdb independently ran MiXCR on the multiplex PCR reads; one entry per CDR3 protein. The sample lists fewer than 400,000 distinct CDR3 sequences, about 17% occurring once.

The TCR comes from a woman aged 18-30 years with Graves' ophthalmopathy. Sample: peripheral blood. The chain is built from TRBV6-2 or TRBV6-3 and TRBJ1-1; 7 nucleotides line up with TRBD1. CDR3 sequence reads: CASSLQGVLMNTEAFF. The CDR3 DNA sequence: TGTGCCAGCAGTTTGCAGGGGGTTTTGATGAACACTGAAGCTTTCTTT.